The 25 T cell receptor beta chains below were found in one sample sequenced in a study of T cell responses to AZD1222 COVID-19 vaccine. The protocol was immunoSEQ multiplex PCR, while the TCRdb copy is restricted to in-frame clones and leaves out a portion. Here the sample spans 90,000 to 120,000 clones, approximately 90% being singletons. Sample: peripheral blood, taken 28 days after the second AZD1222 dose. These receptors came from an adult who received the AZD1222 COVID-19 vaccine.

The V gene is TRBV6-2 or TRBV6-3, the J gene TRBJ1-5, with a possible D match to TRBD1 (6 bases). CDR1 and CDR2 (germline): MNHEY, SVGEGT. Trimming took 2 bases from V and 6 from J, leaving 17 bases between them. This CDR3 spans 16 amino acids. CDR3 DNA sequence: TGTGCCAGCAGTTACGCGGCCAGGGGTTACGGTCAGCCCCAGCATTTT. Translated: CASSYAARGYGQPQHF.

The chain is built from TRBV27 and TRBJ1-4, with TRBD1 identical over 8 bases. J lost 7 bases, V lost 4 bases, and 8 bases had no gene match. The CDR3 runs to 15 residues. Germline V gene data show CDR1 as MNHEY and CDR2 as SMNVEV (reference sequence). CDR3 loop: CASSSYRGRSEKLFF. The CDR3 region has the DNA TGTGCCAGCAGTTCTTACAGGGGGAGGAGTGAAAAACTGTTTTTT.

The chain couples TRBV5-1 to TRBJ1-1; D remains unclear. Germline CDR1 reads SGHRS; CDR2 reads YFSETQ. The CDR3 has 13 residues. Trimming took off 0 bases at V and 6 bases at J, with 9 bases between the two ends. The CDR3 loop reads CASSLELGSEAFF. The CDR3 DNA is TGCGCCAGCAGCTTGGAGTTAGGGTCTGAAGCTTTCTTT. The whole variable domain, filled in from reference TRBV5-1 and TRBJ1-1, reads KAGVTQTPRYLIKTRGQQVTLSCSPISGHRSVSWYQQTPGQGLQFLFEYFSETQRNKGNFPGRFSGRQFSNSRSEMNVSTLELGDSALYLCASSLELGSEAFFGQGTRLTVV.

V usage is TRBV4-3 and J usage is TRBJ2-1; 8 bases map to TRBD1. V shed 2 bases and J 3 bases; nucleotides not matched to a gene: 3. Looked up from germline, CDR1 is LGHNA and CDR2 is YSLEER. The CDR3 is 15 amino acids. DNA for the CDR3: TGCGCCAGCAGCCAAAGGACAGGGAACTACAATGAGCAGTTCTTC. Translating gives CASSQRTGNYNEQFF.

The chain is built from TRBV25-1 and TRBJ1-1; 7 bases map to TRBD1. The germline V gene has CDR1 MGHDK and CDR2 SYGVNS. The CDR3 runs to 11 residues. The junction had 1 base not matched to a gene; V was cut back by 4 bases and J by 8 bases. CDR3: CASSGDREAFF. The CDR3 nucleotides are TGTGCCAGCAGTGGGGACAGAGAAGCTTTCTTT. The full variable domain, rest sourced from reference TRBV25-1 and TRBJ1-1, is EADIYQTPRYLVIGTGKKITLECSQTMGHDKMYWYQQDPGMELHLIHYSYGVNSTEKGDLSSESTVSRIRTEHFPLTLESARPSHTSQYLCASSGDREAFFGQGTRLTVV.

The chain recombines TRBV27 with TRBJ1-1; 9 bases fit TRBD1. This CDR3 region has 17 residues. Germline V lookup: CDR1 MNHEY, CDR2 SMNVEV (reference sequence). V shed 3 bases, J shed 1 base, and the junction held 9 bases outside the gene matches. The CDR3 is CASSLGGTGSRNTEAFF. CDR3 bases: TGTGCCAGCAGTTTGGGCGGGACAGGGTCTAGGAACACTGAAGCTTTCTTT.

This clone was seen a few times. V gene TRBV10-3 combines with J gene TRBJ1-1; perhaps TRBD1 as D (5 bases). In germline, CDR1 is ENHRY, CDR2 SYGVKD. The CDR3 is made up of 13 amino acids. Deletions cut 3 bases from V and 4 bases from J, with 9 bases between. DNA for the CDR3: TGTGCCATCAGTGATCCAGGGACCACTGAAGCTTTCTTT. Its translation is CAISDPGTTEAFF.

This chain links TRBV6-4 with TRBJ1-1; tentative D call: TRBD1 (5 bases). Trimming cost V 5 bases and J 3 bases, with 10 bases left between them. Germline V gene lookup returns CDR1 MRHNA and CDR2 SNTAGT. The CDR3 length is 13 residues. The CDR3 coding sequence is TGTGCCAGCAGTTTCCAGGGCGACACTGAAGCTTTCTTT. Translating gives CASSFQGDTEAFF.

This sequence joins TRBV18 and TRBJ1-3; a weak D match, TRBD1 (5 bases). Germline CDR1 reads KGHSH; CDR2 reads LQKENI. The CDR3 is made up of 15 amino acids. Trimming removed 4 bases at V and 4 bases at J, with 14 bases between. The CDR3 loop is CASSQGGQGGNTIYF. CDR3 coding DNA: TGTGCCAGCTCACAGGGTGGGCAGGGCGGAAACACCATATATTTT.

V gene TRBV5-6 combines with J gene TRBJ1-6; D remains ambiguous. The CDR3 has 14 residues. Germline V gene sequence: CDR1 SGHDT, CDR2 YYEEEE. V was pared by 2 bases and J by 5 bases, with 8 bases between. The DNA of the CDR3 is TGTGCCAGCAGCTTTTTGCAGAATAATTCACCCCTCCACTTT. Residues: CASSFLQNNSPLHF.

DNA for the CDR3: TGTGCCAGCAGTTTTTCTCACCCAGGGGGAGGTCAGCCCCAGCATTTT. The encoded protein is CASSFSHPGGGQPQHF. The chain joins TRBV27 to TRBJ1-5; 7 bases align to TRBD1. The CDR3 consists of 16 residues. Trimming at V came to 3 bases and at J to 6 bases, leaving 11 bases not matched to a gene. From germline, CDR1 is MNHEY and CDR2 SMNVEV (reference sequence).

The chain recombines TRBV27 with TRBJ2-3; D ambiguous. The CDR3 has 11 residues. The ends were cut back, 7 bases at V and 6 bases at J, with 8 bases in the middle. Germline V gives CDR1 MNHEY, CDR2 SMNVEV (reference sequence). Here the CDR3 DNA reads TGTGCCAGCACAGTTGGGGATACGCAGTATTTT. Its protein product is CASTVGDTQYF.

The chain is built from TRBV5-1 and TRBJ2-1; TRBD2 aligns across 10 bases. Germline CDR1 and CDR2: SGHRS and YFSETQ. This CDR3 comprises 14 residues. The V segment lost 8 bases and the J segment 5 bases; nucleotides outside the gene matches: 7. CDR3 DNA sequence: TGCGCCAGTGAAGTAGGGACTAGCGACAATGAGCAGTTCTTC. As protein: CASEVGTSDNEQFF.

CDR3 residues: CASVETGGRTGELFF. The DNA for the CDR3 is TGTGCCAGCGTCGAGACAGGAGGACGGACCGGGGAGCTGTTTTTT. The chain is built from TRBV2 and TRBJ2-2, with D perhaps TRBD1 (6 bases). Trimming removed 8 bases at V and 5 bases at J, with 18 bases between. CDR1 is SNHLY and CDR2 is FYNNEI in the germline V gene. The CDR3 spans 15 residues.

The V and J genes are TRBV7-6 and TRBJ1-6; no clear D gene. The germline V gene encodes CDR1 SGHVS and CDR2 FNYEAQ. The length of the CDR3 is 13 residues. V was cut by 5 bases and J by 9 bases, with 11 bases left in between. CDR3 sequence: CASSRDRFSPLHF. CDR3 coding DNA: TGTGCCAGCAGCCGCGACCGTTTTTCACCCCTCCACTTT.

CDR3 bases: TGTGCCAGCAGTGAAGACAGGGGGCACGACGAGCAGTACTTC. It specifies CASSEDRGHDEQYF. The rearrangement links TRBV2 to TRBJ2-7; TRBD1 matches at 9 bases. V gave up 1 base and J gave up 5 bases; unmatched junction bases: 3. The germline V gene has CDR1 SNHLY and CDR2 FYNNEI. This CDR3 region has 14 residues. Full variable domain (missing parts from reference TRBV2 and TRBJ2-7): EPEVTQTPSHQVTQMGQEVILRCVPISNHLYFYWYRQILGQKVEFLVSFYNNEISEKSEIFDDQFSVERPDGSNFTLKIRSTKLEDSAMYFCASSEDRGHDEQYFGPGTRLTVT.

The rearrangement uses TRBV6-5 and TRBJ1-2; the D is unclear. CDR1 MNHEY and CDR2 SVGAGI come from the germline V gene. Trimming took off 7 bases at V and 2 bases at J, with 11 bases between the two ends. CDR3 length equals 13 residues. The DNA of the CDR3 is TGTGCCAGCATCTCCCCGGGAAACTATGGCTACACCTTC. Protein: CASISPGNYGYTF.

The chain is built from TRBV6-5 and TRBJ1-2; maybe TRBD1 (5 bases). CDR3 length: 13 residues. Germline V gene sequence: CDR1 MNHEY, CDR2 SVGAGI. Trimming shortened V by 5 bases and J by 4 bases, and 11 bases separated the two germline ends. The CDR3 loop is CASSKTGTYGYTF. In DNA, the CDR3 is TGTGCCAGCAGTAAAACGGGGACCTATGGCTACACCTTC.

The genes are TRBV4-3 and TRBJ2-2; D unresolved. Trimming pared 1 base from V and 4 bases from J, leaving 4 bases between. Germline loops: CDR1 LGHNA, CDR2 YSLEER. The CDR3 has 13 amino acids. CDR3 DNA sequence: TGCGCCAGCAGCCAAGGTGGCACCGGGGAGCTGTTTTTT. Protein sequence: CASSQGGTGELFF.

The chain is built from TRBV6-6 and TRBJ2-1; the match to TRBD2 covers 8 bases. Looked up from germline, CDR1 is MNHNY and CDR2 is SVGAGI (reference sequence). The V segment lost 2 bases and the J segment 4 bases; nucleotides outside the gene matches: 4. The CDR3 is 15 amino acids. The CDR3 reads CASSYTQRGYNEQFF. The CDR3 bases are TGTGCCAGCAGTTACACCCAGCGGGGGTACAATGAGCAGTTCTTC.

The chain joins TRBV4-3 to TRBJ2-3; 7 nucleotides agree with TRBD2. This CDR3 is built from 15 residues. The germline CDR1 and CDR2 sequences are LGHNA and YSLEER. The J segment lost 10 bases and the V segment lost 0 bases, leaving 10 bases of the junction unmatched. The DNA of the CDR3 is TGCGCCAGCAGCCAAGATATGCGGCGGGAGAAAGCGCAGTATTTT. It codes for CASSQDMRREKAQYF.

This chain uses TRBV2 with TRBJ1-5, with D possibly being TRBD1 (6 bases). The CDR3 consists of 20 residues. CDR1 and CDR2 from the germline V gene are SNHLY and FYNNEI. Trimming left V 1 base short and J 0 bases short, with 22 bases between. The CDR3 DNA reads TGTGCCAGCAGTGAAGTGGTCGGACAGAACCCTCGGGTTAGCAATCAGCCCCAGCATTTT. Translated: CASSEVVGQNPRVSNQPQHF.

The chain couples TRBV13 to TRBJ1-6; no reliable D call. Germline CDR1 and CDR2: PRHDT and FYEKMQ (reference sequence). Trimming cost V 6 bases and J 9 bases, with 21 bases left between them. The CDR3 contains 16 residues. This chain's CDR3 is CASRRAAGSGISPLHF. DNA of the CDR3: TGTGCCAGCAGGCGAGCGGCGGGGTCGGGAATTTCACCCCTCCACTTT.

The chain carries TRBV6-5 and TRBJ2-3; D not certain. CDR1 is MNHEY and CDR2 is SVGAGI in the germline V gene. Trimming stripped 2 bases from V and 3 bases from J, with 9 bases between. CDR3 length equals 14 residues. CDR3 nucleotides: TGTGCCAGCAGTTACGAGGCGGCGACAGATACGCAGTATTTT. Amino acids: CASSYEAATDTQYF.

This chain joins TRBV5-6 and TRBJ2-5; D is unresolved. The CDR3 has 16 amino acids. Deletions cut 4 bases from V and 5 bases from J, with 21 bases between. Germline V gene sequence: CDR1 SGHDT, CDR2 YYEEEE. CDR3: CASSPFIAIIQETQYF. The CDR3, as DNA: TGTGCCAGCAGCCCGTTTATCGCGATAATACAGGAGACCCAGTACTTC.